Listed here are 5 T cell receptor beta chains from one sample, sequenced in a study of T-cell reconstitution after alpha-beta-depleted transplantation in children. For TCRbeta, the library was prepared with unique molecular identifiers. One entry per CDR3 protein results from TCRdb running MiXCR on the PCR reads. In the table there are around 87,000 distinct CDR3 sequences, roughly 7.7% of which are singletons. The sequences come from PBMCs from the stem cell graft donor, collected from the stem cell graft. The receptors stem from a human donor who donated a stem cell graft to a child with congenital amegakaryocytic thrombocytopenia.

This clonotype was counted at least ten times. V gene TRBV6-5 combines with J gene TRBJ2-3, with 10 positions matching TRBD2. The trim removed 4 bases at V and 1 base at J, leaving 14 bases unmatched. The CDR3 is 19 residues long. Germline values: CDR1 MNHEY, CDR2 SVGAGI. The DNA of the CDR3 is TGTGCCAGCAGTTCCCGGGACTCCTGGGGGACTAGCGGCACAGATACGCAGTATTTT. Protein product: CASSSRDSWGTSGTDTQYF.

The V call is TRBV7-2, the J call TRBJ1-1; tentatively, D is TRBD1 (5 bases). From germline, CDR1 is SGHTA and CDR2 FQGNSA. Trimming left V 1 base short and J 3 bases short, with 12 bases between. The CDR3 totals 15 residues. The CDR3 protein is CASSLDQGGHTEAFF. The CDR3 nucleotides read TGTGCCAGCAGCTTAGATCAGGGAGGGCACACTGAAGCTTTCTTT. Supplemented by reference TRBV7-2 and TRBJ1-1, the full variable domain reads GAGVSQSPSNKVTEKGKDVELRCDPISGHTALYWYRQSLGQGLEFLIYFQGNSAPDKSGLPSDRFSAERTGGSVSTLTIQRTQQEDSAVYLCASSLDQGGHTEAFFGQGTRLTVV.

This clonotype was seen repeatedly, ten times or more. J is TRBJ2-7 and V is TRBV5-1; 11 bases match TRBD1. Germline V gene lookup returns CDR1 SGHRS and CDR2 YFSETQ. The V and J ends lost 4 bases and 3 bases, in that order; junction bases with no gene match: 9. This CDR3 has 16 amino acids. This CDR3 is CASSMAPGQGVYEQYF. DNA for the CDR3: TGCGCCAGCAGCATGGCCCCGGGACAGGGGGTCTACGAGCAGTACTTC.

This clonotype was observed at least ten times. The chain combines TRBV7-2 with TRBJ2-3, with TRBD2 matching 8 bases. Germline V CDR1 and CDR2: SGHTA, FQGNSA. V gave up 5 bases and J gave up 7 bases; unmatched junction bases: 11. The CDR3 is 15 amino acids. CDR3 in amino acids: CASSPITGGANTQYF. The CDR3 DNA follows: TGTGCCAGCAGCCCCATCACGGGGGGGGCGAATACGCAGTATTTT. Filled out from reference TRBV7-2 and TRBJ2-3, the complete variable domain reads GAGVSQSPSNKVTEKGKDVELRCDPISGHTALYWYRQSLGQGLEFLIYFQGNSAPDKSGLPSDRFSAERTGGSVSTLTIQRTQQEDSAVYLCASSPITGGANTQYFGPGTRLTVL.

Many counts were recorded for this clonotype. The rearrangement links TRBV20-1 to TRBJ1-3; D might be TRBD1 (6 bases). The germline V and J ends were trimmed by 1 base and 3 bases, with 13 bases remaining between them. The germline gives CDR1 DFQATT, CDR2 SNEGSKA (reference sequence). The CDR3 runs to 15 residues. CDR3 loop: CSARATGRGGNTIYF. The CDR3 DNA is TGCAGTGCTAGAGCAACAGGGAGGGGTGGAAACACCATATATTTT.